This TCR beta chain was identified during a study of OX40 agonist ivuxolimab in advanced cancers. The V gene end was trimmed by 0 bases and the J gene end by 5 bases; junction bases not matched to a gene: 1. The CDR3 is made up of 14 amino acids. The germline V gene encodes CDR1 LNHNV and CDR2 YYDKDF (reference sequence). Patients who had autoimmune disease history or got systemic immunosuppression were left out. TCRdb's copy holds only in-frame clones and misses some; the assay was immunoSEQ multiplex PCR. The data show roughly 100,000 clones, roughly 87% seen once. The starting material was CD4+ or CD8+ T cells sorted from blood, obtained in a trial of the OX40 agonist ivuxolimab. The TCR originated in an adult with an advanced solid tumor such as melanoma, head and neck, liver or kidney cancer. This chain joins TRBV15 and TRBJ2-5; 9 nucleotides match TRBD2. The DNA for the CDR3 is TGTGCCACCAGCAGAGATACTAGCGGGGAGACCCAGTACTTC. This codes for CATSRDTSGETQYF.